This TCR beta chain stems from a study of blood T cells in healthy people across ages. For the study at large: Capturing about one barcoded beta molecule per two T cells was achieved by template switching. Overall study results and limits: Roughly linear age-related decline in beta diversity appeared, significant by age 40.

Germline loops: CDR1 MGHRA, CDR2 YSYEKL. This CDR3 is 16 amino acids long. Trimming took off 4 bases at V and 4 bases at J, with 16 bases between the two ends. This clonotype was counted a few times. Its target is not known. A second PCR of roughly 7 to 11 cycles used a sample-barcoded 5' primer and a J-beta primer mix. MiXCR was run by TCRdb on the 5' RACE reads, yielding one entry per CDR3 protein. The sample yields 650,000 to 1,000,000 distinct CDR3 sequences, about 34% seen once. This clonotype originated in a man aged 18 to 30 in good health. The chain joins TRBV4-1 to TRBJ1-4; a possible D gene is TRBD1 (6 bases). Sequencing used blood. CDR3 loop: CASSPTQGGGNEKLFF. The CDR3 DNA sequence: TGCGCCAGCAGCCCAACACAGGGAGGCGGTAATGAAAAACTGTTTTTT.